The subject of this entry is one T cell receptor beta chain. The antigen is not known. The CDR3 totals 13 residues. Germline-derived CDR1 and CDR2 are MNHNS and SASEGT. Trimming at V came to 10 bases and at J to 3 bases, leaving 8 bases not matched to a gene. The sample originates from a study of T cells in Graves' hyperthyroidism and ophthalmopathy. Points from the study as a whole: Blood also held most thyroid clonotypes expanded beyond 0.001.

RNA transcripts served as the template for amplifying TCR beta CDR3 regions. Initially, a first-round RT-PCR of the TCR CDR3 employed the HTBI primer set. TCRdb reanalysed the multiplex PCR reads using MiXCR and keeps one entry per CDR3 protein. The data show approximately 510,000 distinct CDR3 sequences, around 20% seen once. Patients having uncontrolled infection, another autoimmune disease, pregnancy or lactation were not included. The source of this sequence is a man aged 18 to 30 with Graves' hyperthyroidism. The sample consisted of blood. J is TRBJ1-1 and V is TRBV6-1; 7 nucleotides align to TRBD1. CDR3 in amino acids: CATQGDLDTEAFF. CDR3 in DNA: TGTGCCACCCAGGGGGACTTGGACACTGAAGCTTTCTTT.